The 17 T cell receptor beta chains presented below share a single source sample, sequenced in a study of T cells after yellow fever vaccination. TCRdb called the 5' RACE reads again in MiXCR, with one record for every CDR3 protein. This table holds about 320,000 distinct CDR3 sequences, roughly 4.3% found once. Here the sequenced sample was PBMCs, taken 15 days after the yellow fever booster vaccination. Receptor source: a man aged 18 to 30 who received the YFV17D yellow fever vaccine.

The gene calls are TRBV10-3 and TRBJ1-4; weak D call: TRBD1 (6 bases). Germline V gives CDR1 ENHRY, CDR2 SYGVKD. The CDR3 has 14 residues. V was pared by 9 bases and J by 0 bases, with 11 bases between. CDR3 sequence: CAIKQGPTNEKLFF. Here the CDR3 DNA reads TGTGCCATTAAACAGGGTCCAACTAATGAAAAACTGTTTTTT.

This clonotype was recorded many times. The chain joins TRBV5-1 to TRBJ1-5; tentative D call: TRBD1 (5 bases). V lost 0 bases, J lost 6 bases, and 10 bases lay in between. Germline CDR1 and CDR2: SGHRS and YFSETQ. The CDR3 has 14 residues. The CDR3 nucleotides read TGCGCCAGCAGCTTGGAGCAGGGCGGTCAGCCCCAGCATTTT. Amino acids: CASSLEQGGQPQHF. Full variable domain (rest looked up from reference TRBV5-1 and TRBJ1-5): KAGVTQTPRYLIKTRGQQVTLSCSPISGHRSVSWYQQTPGQGLQFLFEYFSETQRNKGNFPGRFSGRQFSNSRSEMNVSTLELGDSALYLCASSLEQGGQPQHFGDGTRLSIL.

This clonotype appeared a few times. The CDR3 coding sequence is TGCAGTGCTTCCCCAGCGGGCAAAAACATTCAGTACTTC. Translated: CSASPAGKNIQYF. The V and J genes are TRBV20-1 and TRBJ2-4; a weak D match, TRBD2 (6 bases). The germline V and J ends were trimmed by 5 bases and 3 bases, with 11 bases remaining between them. Germline assignment: CDR1 DFQATT and CDR2 SNEGSKA (reference sequence). The CDR3 sequence is 13 residues long.

The chain's CDR3 is CASSLFPRLPGGPQETQYF. As DNA, the CDR3 is TGTGCCAGCAGCTTATTTCCACGTCTCCCGGGGGGCCCTCAAGAGACCCAGTACTTC. This rearrangement joins TRBV11-2 to TRBJ2-5; tentatively, D is TRBD2 (7 bases). Germline CDR1 and CDR2: SGHAT and FQNNGV. V lost 2 bases and J lost 2, with 24 bases in between. This CDR3 is 19 amino acids long.

This clonotype occurred a few times. V is TRBV6-2 or TRBV6-3 and J is TRBJ2-3; TRBD2 agrees at 8 bases. J gave up 1 base and V 1 base, and 4 bases lay outside the gene matches. The germline gives CDR1 MNHEY, CDR2 SVGEGT. The CDR3 totals 16 residues. CDR3 nucleotides: TGTGCCAGCAGTTACTTGCGGCGGGGGGGCACAGATACGCAGTATTTT. This sequence encodes CASSYLRRGGTDTQYF.

Only a few counts were recorded for this clonotype. The genes are TRBV23-1 and TRBJ2-4; possible D gene TRBD1, 6 bases. TRBV23-1 is classed as an ORF, of uncertain function. This CDR3 spans 17 amino acids. Trimming pared 1 base from V and 3 bases from J, leaving 16 bases between. CDR3 in DNA: TGCGCCAGCAGTCAATACCAACAGGGCAGGGGCAAAAACATTCAGTACTTC. This gives the protein CASSQYQQGRGKNIQYF.

This clonotype was seen many times. The chain is built from TRBV7-2 and TRBJ2-1; 8 bases align to TRBD1. The CDR3 spans 13 residues. Germline V gene sequence: CDR1 SGHTA, CDR2 FQGNSA. This CDR3 reads CACQGAVKDEQFF. The CDR3 DNA is TGTGCGTGTCAGGGGGCGGTTAAGGATGAGCAGTTCTTC.

This clonotype was picked up many times. V gene TRBV29-1 combines with J gene TRBJ2-5; the D gene is possibly TRBD1 (6 bases). The germline gives CDR1 SQVTM, CDR2 ANQGSEA. The CDR3 runs 14 residues. Deletions cut 6 bases from V and 0 bases from J, with 14 bases between. The CDR3 reads CSVALDRYQETQYF. Written as DNA, the CDR3 is TGCAGCGTAGCACTCGACAGGTACCAAGAGACCCAGTACTTC.

There are a few counts of this clonotype. The rearrangement joins TRBV29-1 to TRBJ1-5; no clear D gene. Looked up from germline, CDR1 is SQVTM and CDR2 is ANQGSEA. V lost 3 bases to trimming and J lost 6 bases, with 12 bases between them. The CDR3 length is 13 residues. CDR3 region: CSVDNGIGQPQHF. The DNA for the CDR3 is TGCAGCGTTGATAACGGGATAGGTCAGCCCCAGCATTTT.

This clonotype was counted a few times. The junction differs from germline at one of its ends, possibly a read error. V usage is TRBV7-7 and J usage is TRBJ1-6; D may be TRBD1 (5 bases). Looked up from germline, CDR1 is SSHAT and CDR2 is FNYEAQ (reference sequence). There are 13 residues in the CDR3. This CDR3 is CASSRSGNSPLHF. The CDR3 DNA follows: TGTGCTAGCAGCAGATCAGGGAATTCACCCCTCCACTTT.

The genes are TRBV28 and TRBJ1-1, with 9 bases aligning to TRBD1. This CDR3 has 16 residues. With V trimmed by 6 bases and J by 3 bases, 11 bases remained unmatched. Per germline, CDR1 MDHEN and CDR2 SYDVKM. DNA for the CDR3: TGTGCCAGCAGGCGACCGGGACAGGGTTTAGACACTGAAGCTTTCTTT. Its translation is CASRRPGQGLDTEAFF. Drawing the rest from reference TRBV28 and TRBJ1-1, the complete variable domain is DVKVTQSSRYLVKRTGEKVFLECVQDMDHENMFWYRQDPGLGLRLIYFSYDVKMKEKGDIPEGYSVSREKKERFSLILESASTNQTSMYLCASRRPGQGLDTEAFFGQGTRLTVV.

V and J are TRBV5-6 and TRBJ2-5; D is unclear. This CDR3 region has 15 residues. The germline V gene encodes CDR1 SGHDT and CDR2 YYEEEE. The germline V and J ends were trimmed by 4 bases and 0 bases, with 13 bases remaining between them. The CDR3 here is CASSPDVFYQETQYF. For the CDR3, the DNA is TGTGCCAGCAGCCCGGACGTCTTTTACCAAGAGACCCAGTACTTC.

This clonotype showed up just a few times. The chain uses TRBV9 and TRBJ1-2, with D perhaps matching TRBD1 (6 bases). The germline V and J ends were trimmed by 0 bases and 4 bases, with 19 bases remaining between them. CDR1 is SGDLS, CDR2 YYNGEE, per germline. The CDR3 has 17 residues. The CDR3 DNA reads TGTGCCAGCAGCGTAGATTCCGGGGGGGGCGCGGTCTATGGCTACACCTTC. Protein product: CASSVDSGGGAVYGYTF.

This sequence joins TRBV2 and TRBJ2-1; possibly TRBD1 for D (6 bases). Germline assignment: CDR1 SNHLY and CDR2 FYNNEI. This CDR3 is 14 amino acids long. V was cut by 8 bases and J by 6 bases, with 17 bases left in between. The CDR3 loop reads CASCPDRTPNEQFF. The CDR3 nucleotides read TGTGCCAGCTGCCCGGACAGAACCCCCAATGAGCAGTTCTTC.

This clonotype was seen only a few times. The chain employs TRBV18 and TRBJ1-6, with D tentatively TRBD1 (6 bases). Germline CDR1 reads KGHSH; CDR2 reads LQKENI. There are 13 residues in the CDR3. Deletions cut 4 bases from V and 7 bases from J, with 8 bases between. CDR3 DNA sequence: TGTGCCAGCTCACACAGGGTGAATTCACCCCTCCACTTT. Translated, it gives CASSHRVNSPLHF.

The chain is built from TRBV12-3 or TRBV12-4 and TRBJ1-6; no reliable D call. The CDR3 is 17 amino acids. Trimming took 3 bases from V and 3 from J, leaving 15 bases between them. The CDR3 region has the DNA TGTGCCAGCAGTTTCTCGGTAGGGAGGAACTATAATTCACCCCTCCACTTT. Its translation: CASSFSVGRNYNSPLHF.

The chain joins TRBV5-1 to TRBJ2-5; tentatively, D is TRBD2 (7 bases). Germline assignment: CDR1 SGHRS and CDR2 YFSETQ. V was trimmed by 7 bases and J by 5 bases, leaving 18 bases between them. The CDR3 consists of 14 residues. The CDR3 spells CASGLGGIRETQYF. The CDR3 coding sequence is TGCGCCAGCGGACTAGGGGGGATTCGGGAGACCCAGTACTTC. The full variable domain, its missing parts supplied by reference TRBV5-1 and TRBJ2-5, is KAGVTQTPRYLIKTRGQQVTLSCSPISGHRSVSWYQQTPGQGLQFLFEYFSETQRNKGNFPGRFSGRQFSNSRSEMNVSTLELGDSALYLCASGLGGIRETQYFGPGTRLLVL.